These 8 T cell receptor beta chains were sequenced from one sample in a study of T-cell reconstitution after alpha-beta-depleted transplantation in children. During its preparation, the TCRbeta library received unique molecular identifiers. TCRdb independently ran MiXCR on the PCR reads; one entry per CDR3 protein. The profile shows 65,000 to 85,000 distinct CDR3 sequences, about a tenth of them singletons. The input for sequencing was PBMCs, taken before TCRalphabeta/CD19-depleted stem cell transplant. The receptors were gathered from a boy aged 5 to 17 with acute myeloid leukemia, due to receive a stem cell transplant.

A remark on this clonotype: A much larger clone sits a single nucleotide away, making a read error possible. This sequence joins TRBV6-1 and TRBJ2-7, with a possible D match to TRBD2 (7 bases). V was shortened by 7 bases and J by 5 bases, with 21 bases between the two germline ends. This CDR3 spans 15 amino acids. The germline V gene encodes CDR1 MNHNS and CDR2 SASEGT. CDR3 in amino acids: CASTSIGGRGDEQYF. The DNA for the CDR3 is TGTGCCAGCACCTCCATAGGGGGGAGGGGCGACGAGCAGTACTTC.

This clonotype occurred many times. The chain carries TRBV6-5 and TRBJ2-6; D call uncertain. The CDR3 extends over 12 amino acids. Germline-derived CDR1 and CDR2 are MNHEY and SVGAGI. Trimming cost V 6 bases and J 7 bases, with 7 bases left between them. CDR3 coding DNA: TGTGCCAGCAGCCGGGTTGCCAACGTCCTGACTTTC. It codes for CASSRVANVLTF.

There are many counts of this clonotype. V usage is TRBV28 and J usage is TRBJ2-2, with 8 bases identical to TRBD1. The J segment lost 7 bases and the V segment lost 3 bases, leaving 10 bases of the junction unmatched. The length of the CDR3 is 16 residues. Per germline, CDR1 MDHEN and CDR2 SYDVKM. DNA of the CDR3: TGTGCCAGCAGTTTTATCGCAGGGGGCTCGGGCGGGGAGCTGTTTTTT. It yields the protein CASSFIAGGSGGELFF.

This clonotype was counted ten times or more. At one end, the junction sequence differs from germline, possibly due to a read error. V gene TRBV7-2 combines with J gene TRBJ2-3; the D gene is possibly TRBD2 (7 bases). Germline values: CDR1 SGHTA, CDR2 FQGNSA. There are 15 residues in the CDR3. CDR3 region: CASSLGGGVTDTQCF. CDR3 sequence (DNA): TGTGCCAGCAGCTTAGGAGGGGGGGTAACAGATACGCAGTGTTTT.

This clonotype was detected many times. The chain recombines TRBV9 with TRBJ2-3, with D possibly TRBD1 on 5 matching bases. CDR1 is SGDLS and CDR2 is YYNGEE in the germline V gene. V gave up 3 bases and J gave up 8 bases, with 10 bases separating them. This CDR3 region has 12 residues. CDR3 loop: CASSADTATQYF. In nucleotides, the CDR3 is TGTGCCAGCAGCGCGGACACTGCTACGCAGTATTTT.

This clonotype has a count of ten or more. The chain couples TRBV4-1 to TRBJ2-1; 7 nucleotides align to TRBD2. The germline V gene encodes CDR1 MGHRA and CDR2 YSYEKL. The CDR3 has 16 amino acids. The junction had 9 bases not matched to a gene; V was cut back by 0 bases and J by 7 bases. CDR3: CASSQEPGGPRNEQFF. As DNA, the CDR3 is TGCGCCAGCAGCCAAGAACCGGGGGGACCACGGAATGAGCAGTTCTTC.

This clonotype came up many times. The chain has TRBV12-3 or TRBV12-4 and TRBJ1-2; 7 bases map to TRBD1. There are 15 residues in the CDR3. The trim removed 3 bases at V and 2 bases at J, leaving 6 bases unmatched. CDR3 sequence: CASSLGQTRNYGYTF. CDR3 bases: TGTGCCAGCAGTTTGGGACAGACTAGAAACTATGGCTACACCTTC.

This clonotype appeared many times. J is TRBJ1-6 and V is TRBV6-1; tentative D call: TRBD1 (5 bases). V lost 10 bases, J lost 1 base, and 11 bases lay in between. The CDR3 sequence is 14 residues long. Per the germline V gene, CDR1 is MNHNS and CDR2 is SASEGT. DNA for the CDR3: TGTGCCACCTTTGGGGGGTCCTATAATTCACCCCTCCACTTT. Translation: CATFGGSYNSPLHF.